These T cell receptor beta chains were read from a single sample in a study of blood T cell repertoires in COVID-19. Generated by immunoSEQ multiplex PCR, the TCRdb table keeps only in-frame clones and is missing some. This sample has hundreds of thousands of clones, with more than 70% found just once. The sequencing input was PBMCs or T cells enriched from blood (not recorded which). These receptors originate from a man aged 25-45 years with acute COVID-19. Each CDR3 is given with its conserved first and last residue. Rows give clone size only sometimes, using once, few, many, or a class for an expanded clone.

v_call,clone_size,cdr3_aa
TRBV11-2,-,CASSSLAGERDEQYF
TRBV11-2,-,CASSLGVVGRGEETQYF
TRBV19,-,CASTPRAGANVLTF
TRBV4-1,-,CASSQEIRTGRNSPLHF
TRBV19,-,CASRMTGQETQYF
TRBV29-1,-,CSVDRRVQPQHF
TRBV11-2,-,CASSARTSGGGNEQFF
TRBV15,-,CATSRAGSDTQYF
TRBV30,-,CAWSARDRVRYEQYF
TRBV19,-,CASTNRGGGRNEQYF
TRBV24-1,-,CATSLSTDTQYF
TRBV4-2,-,CASSQDPNPGLAGDNEQFF
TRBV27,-,CASGVLGLTSVGNSPLHF
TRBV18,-,CASSPYRFTRAEAFF
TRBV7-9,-,CASSLGTMTSGGETQYF
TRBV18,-,CASSQGQGPNYGYTF
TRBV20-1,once,CSASPQETQYF
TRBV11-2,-,CASSSNRGRNTIYF
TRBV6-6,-,CASNDGGSSYEQYF
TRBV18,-,CASSPRTGTQETQYF
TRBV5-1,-,CASSKGQSYEQYF
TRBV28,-,CASSLSGGFRSTSVGPVF
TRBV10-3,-,CAISLTGGSNNYGYTF
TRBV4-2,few,CASSQNGEGTTQYF
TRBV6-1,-,CASSAAPGQGIYGYTF
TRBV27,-,CASSRRRLAGGGELFF
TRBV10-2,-,CASSETQGARAEAFF
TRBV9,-,CASGRGTYQETQYF
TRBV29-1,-,CSVVLNTEAFF
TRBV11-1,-,CASSLAGLQGLEQYF
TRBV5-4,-,CASSLGVVSYNEQFF
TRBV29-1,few,CSVGLRGEERNYGYTF
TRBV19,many,CASSEQGSSGNTIYF
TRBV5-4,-,CASSSRQGADTQYF
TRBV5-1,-,CASTRTGDTDTQYF
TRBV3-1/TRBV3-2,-,CASSQGGGLAGYNEQFF
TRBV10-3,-,CATLRTGANEQFF
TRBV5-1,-,CASCLEEPLLGEQYF
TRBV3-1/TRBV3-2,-,CASSLGLAASDEQFF
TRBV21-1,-,CASSKEGPQGARMYNEQFF
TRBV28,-,CASSSGQGKYGYTF